The 27 T cell receptor beta chains below all came from one sample that was sequenced in a study of identical twins. TCRdb reprocessed the 5' RACE reads with MiXCR, giving one entry per CDR3 protein. The table includes 250,000 or so distinct CDR3 sequences, about 8% detected once. These same records also appear under a second study, on yellow fever vaccine responses in identical twins.

Sequencing input: CD8+ T cells sorted from blood. Every receptor here comes from a woman under 30 in good health.

The CDR3 sequence is CASSDSRDFNEQFF. CDR3 DNA: TGTGCCAGCAGTGACTCACGGGATTTCAATGAGCAGTTCTTC. The chain couples TRBV6-4 to TRBJ2-1; perhaps TRBD2 as D (5 bases). Trimming cost V 0 bases and J 6 bases, with 9 bases left between them. Germline V CDR1 and CDR2: MRHNA, SNTAGT. This CDR3 has 14 amino acids.

In its sample, this clonotype was seen a few times. V gene TRBV27 combines with J gene TRBJ2-5, with 16 bases fitting TRBD2. The CDR3 runs 20 residues. CDR1 and CDR2 from the germline V gene are MNHEY and SMNVEV (reference sequence). J gave up 10 bases and V 5 bases, and 22 bases lay outside the gene matches. DNA for the CDR3: TGTGCCAGCAGTCCACTCCCCGGGACTAGCGGGGGGGCCAACCCAGCGGTCCAGTACTTC. Protein: CASSPLPGTSGGANPAVQYF.

This clonotype has ten or more counts. The V gene is TRBV27, the J gene TRBJ2-7, with D possibly TRBD1 on 5 matching bases. From germline, CDR1 is MNHEY and CDR2 SMNVEV (reference sequence). This CDR3 is 14 amino acids long. The germline V and J ends were trimmed by 3 bases and 7 bases, with 16 bases remaining between them. CDR3 nucleotide sequence: TGTGCCAGCAGTTTCGGTGGGGCCGAAAGGGAGCAGTACTTC. This sequence encodes CASSFGGAEREQYF.

This clonotype appeared a few times. The rearrangement links TRBV7-3 to TRBJ2-1, with D perhaps matching TRBD1 or TRBD2 (5 bases each). There are 14 residues in the CDR3. Germline assignment: CDR1 SGHTA and CDR2 FQGTGA. Trimming stripped 4 bases from V and 5 bases from J, with 12 bases between. The CDR3 DNA follows: TGTGCCAGCAGCTCTCAGGGACCCAACAATGAGCAGTTCTTC. Its translation: CASSSQGPNNEQFF.

The rearrangement joins TRBV7-9 to TRBJ2-7; D gene unclear. The CDR3 is made up of 14 amino acids. Between the trimmed V and J ends, which lost 8 bases and 0 bases, there was a span of 14 bases. In germline, CDR1 is SEHNR, CDR2 FQNEAQ (reference sequence). The CDR3 region has the DNA TGTGCCAGCGCCTCCCTGGTTCTCTCCTACGAGCAGTACTTC. Translating it yields CASASLVLSYEQYF. The complete variable domain, with remaining parts taken from reference TRBV7-9 and TRBJ2-7, reads DTGVSQNPRHKITKRGQNVTFRCDPISEHNRLYWYRQTLGQGPEFLTYFQNEAQLEKSRLLSDRFSAERPKGSFSTLEIQRTEQGDSAMYLCASASLVLSYEQYFGPGTRLTVT.

The chain is built from TRBV7-6 and TRBJ1-2; 7 positions agree with TRBD1. CDR1 and CDR2 (germline): SGHVS, FNYEAQ. The CDR3 loop spans 17 amino acids. The ends lost 5 bases at V and 2 bases at J; junction bases unmatched: 14. The CDR3 spells CASSPYDTSTGNYGYTF. CDR3 coding DNA: TGTGCCAGCAGCCCGTATGACACATCGACAGGGAACTATGGCTACACCTTC. Filled out from reference TRBV7-6 and TRBJ1-2, the complete variable domain reads GAGVSQSPRYKVTKRGQDVALRCDPISGHVSLYWYRQALGQGPEFLTYFNYEAQQDKSGLPNDRFSAERPEGSISTLTIQRTEQRDSAMYRCASSPYDTSTGNYGYTFGSGTRLTVV.

This clonotype was observed a handful of times. V is TRBV4-3 and J is TRBJ2-7; 10 bases map to TRBD2. Germline-derived CDR1 and CDR2 are LGHNA and YSLEER. The V segment lost 4 bases and the J segment 1 base; nucleotides outside the gene matches: 4. There are 15 residues in the CDR3. The CDR3 nucleotides read TGCGCCAGCAGCCTCGGTAGCGGGAGGTCCTACGAGCAGTACTTC. Encoded protein: CASSLGSGRSYEQYF.

Ten or more counts support this clonotype. The chain has TRBV10-3 and TRBJ2-6, with D unclear. V was pared by 1 base and J by 4 bases, with 5 bases between. Germline V gene sequence: CDR1 ENHRY, CDR2 SYGVKD. This CDR3 has 14 amino acids. The CDR3 here is CAISELPGANVLTF. CDR3 DNA: TGTGCCATCAGTGAGTTACCGGGGGCCAACGTCCTGACTTTC.

This clonotype was seen many times. The V call is TRBV29-1, the J call TRBJ2-7; perhaps TRBD1 as D (6 bases). V was pared by 4 bases and J by 3 bases, with 10 bases between. CDR1 and CDR2 from the germline V gene are SQVTM and ANQGSEA. This CDR3 region has 12 residues. In nucleotides, the CDR3 is TGCAGCGTTGTGAGGGACAACTACGAGCAGTACTTC. Its protein is CSVVRDNYEQYF.

This clonotype was counted at least ten times. The chain employs TRBV9 and TRBJ2-7, with 7 bases aligning to TRBD2. The CDR3 loop spans 12 amino acids. The V gene end was trimmed by 4 bases and the J gene end by 12 bases; junction bases not matched to a gene: 10. The germline CDR1 and CDR2 sequences are SGDLS and YYNGEE. As DNA, the CDR3 is TGTGCCAGCAGCCCCTCAGCGGGGATGTTGTACTTC. Encoded protein: CASSPSAGMLYF.

This clonotype has a count of ten or more. This chain joins TRBV7-9 and TRBJ2-4; 7 nucleotides agree with TRBD1. Germline CDR1 is SEHNR and CDR2 is FQNEAQ (reference sequence). The CDR3 runs 16 residues. Losses at the gene ends were 5 bases for V and 8 bases for J; bases not matched to a gene: 15. CDR3 sequence: CASSPQPTGYSYIQYF. The DNA for the CDR3 is TGTGCCAGCAGCCCACAGCCGACAGGGTACAGTTACATTCAGTACTTC.

This clonotype showed up just a few times. This sequence joins TRBV18 and TRBJ2-3, with D hard to call. The germline gives CDR1 KGHSH, CDR2 LQKENI. The CDR3 has 15 amino acids. The V gene lost 1 base and the J gene lost 5 bases, with 13 bases spanning the gap. The CDR3 loop is CASSPRTHLGDTQYF. Written as DNA, the CDR3 is TGTGCCAGCTCACCACGGACGCACCTCGGAGATACGCAGTATTTT.

A few counts support this clonotype. The J gene is TRBJ1-1, the V gene TRBV28; D remains ambiguous. Trimming left V 6 bases short and J 1 base short, with 6 bases between. CDR3 length: 12 residues. Looked up from germline, CDR1 is MDHEN and CDR2 is SYDVKM. The CDR3 sequence is CASSPANTEAFF. CDR3 bases: TGTGCCAGCAGCCCAGCGAACACTGAAGCTTTCTTT.

This clonotype showed up many times. The rearrangement joins TRBV6-2 or TRBV6-3 to TRBJ2-1, with a tentative D call TRBD1 (5 bases). V lost 7 bases and J 6 bases, leaving 7 bases between the germline ends. Germline loops: CDR1 MNHEY, CDR2 SVGEGT. The CDR3 covers 11 residues. The CDR3 here is CASTQGNEQFF. DNA for the CDR3: TGTGCCAGCACCCAGGGCAATGAGCAGTTCTTC.

This clonotype occurred a few times. V usage is TRBV14 and J usage is TRBJ2-5; D gene ambiguous. CDR1 is SGHDN and CDR2 is FVKESK in the germline V gene. This CDR3 region has 16 residues. V was pared by 2 bases and J by 5 bases, with 18 bases between. CDR3 amino acids: CASSQPAYPAGETQYF. The DNA of the CDR3 is TGTGCCAGCAGCCAACCCGCATATCCTGCCGGGGAGACCCAGTACTTC. The full variable domain, its missing parts supplied by reference TRBV14 and TRBJ2-5, is EAGVTQFPSHSVIEKGQTVTLRCDPISGHDNLYWYRRVMGKEIKFLLHFVKESKQDESGMPNNRFLAERTGGTYSTLKVQPAELEDSGVYFCASSQPAYPAGETQYFGPGTRLLVL.

Relative to its sample, this clonotype is medium-sized. The chain couples TRBV6-4 to TRBJ2-1, with D maybe TRBD2 (7 bases). Germline lookup yields CDR1 MRHNA and CDR2 SNTAGT. V was trimmed by 6 bases and J by 8 bases, leaving 14 bases between them. This CDR3 is 13 amino acids long. CDR3 DNA sequence: TGTGCCAGCAGCCGGGGGGCCGAGGATGAGCAGTTCTTC. Its protein product is CASSRGAEDEQFF.

This clonotype was seen only a few times. The chain employs TRBV27 and TRBJ2-2; D possibly corresponds to TRBD2 (6 bases). The CDR3 loop spans 16 amino acids. Between the trimmed V and J ends, which lost 5 bases and 2 bases, there was a span of 15 bases. The germline V gene has CDR1 MNHEY and CDR2 SMNVEV (reference sequence). The CDR3 loop is CASSLQPGVNTGELFF. The CDR3 DNA sequence: TGTGCCAGCAGTCTACAGCCGGGGGTAAACACCGGGGAGCTGTTTTTT.

The genes are TRBV20-1 and TRBJ2-7, with D perhaps matching TRBD1 (5 bases). V lost 1 base, J lost 2 bases, and 9 bases lay in between. CDR1 is DFQATT, CDR2 SNEGSKA, per germline (reference sequence). The CDR3 sequence is 13 residues long. The CDR3 bases are TGCAGTGCTAGAGTCAGGGAAACCTACGAGCAGTACTTC. It specifies CSARVRETYEQYF.

Many counts were recorded for this clonotype. The chain combines TRBV12-3 or TRBV12-4 with TRBJ2-7; D may be TRBD1 or TRBD2 (6 bases each). V was shortened by 3 bases and J by 1 base, with 13 bases between the two germline ends. The CDR3 extends over 15 amino acids. The CDR3 region is CASSFRGGGSYEQYF. The CDR3 DNA reads as TGTGCCAGCAGTTTCCGCGGAGGGGGTTCCTACGAGCAGTACTTC.

At least ten counts were recorded for this clonotype. The genes are TRBV3-1 and TRBJ2-1, with 11 bases fitting TRBD2. Per the germline V gene, CDR1 is LGHDT and CDR2 is YNNKEL (reference sequence). This CDR3 has 15 amino acids. V shed 5 bases, J shed 4 bases, and the junction held 4 bases outside the gene matches. The CDR3 sequence is CASSYSGGAYNEQFF. CDR3 nucleotides: TGTGCCAGCAGCTATAGCGGGGGGGCTTACAATGAGCAGTTCTTC.

V gene TRBV20-1 combines with J gene TRBJ2-5; 8 bases agree with TRBD1. The CDR3 totals 20 residues. The ends lost 1 base at V and 0 bases at J; junction bases unmatched: 19. Germline CDR1 DFQATT, CDR2 SNEGSKA (reference sequence). DNA for the CDR3: TGCAGTGCTAGAGGTACCCTCTGGACAGGGAAAGATTGGGACCAAGAGACCCAGTACTTC. It encodes CSARGTLWTGKDWDQETQYF.

This clonotype was found a few times. The CDR3 DNA reads TGCGCCAGCAGCCAAGCTGTTGACTACGAGCAGTACTTC. This translates into CASSQAVDYEQYF. The gene calls are TRBV4-1 and TRBJ2-7; no clear D. The V and J ends lost 1 base and 3 bases respectively, with 7 bases between them. CDR3 size: 13 residues. Germline lookup yields CDR1 MGHRA and CDR2 YSYEKL.

Ten or more counts support this clonotype. This chain joins TRBV4-1 and TRBJ2-1, with 10 bases fitting TRBD2. Germline CDR1 MGHRA, CDR2 YSYEKL. The trim removed 3 bases at V and 8 bases at J, leaving 19 bases unmatched. This CDR3 comprises 19 residues. CDR3 in DNA: TGCGCCAGCAGCCATCCCATCGTCCCTACTAGCGGGGAACACGATGAGCAGTTCTTC. Protein: CASSHPIVPTSGEHDEQFF.

This chain uses TRBV7-8 with TRBJ2-7; 9 bases align to TRBD2. Germline V lookup: CDR1 SGHVS, CDR2 FQNEAQ. The CDR3 runs to 18 residues. After removal of 2 bases from V and 3 bases from J, the junction contained 14 bases not matched to a gene. The CDR3 is CASSLMGQREASGYEQYF. The CDR3, as DNA: TGTGCCAGCAGCTTAATGGGCCAGCGGGAGGCCAGTGGCTACGAGCAGTACTTC.

This clonotype has more than one count but fewer than ten. V is TRBV11-2 and J is TRBJ2-3; 9 bases match TRBD2. Germline V CDR1 and CDR2: SGHAT, FQNNGV. The ends lost 6 bases at V and 2 bases at J; junction bases unmatched: 15. This CDR3 has 18 amino acids. DNA of the CDR3: TGTGCCAGCAGTCCTAGAGGGATACTAGCGGGTATCACAGATACGCAGTATTTT. Translation: CASSPRGILAGITDTQYF.

This clonotype was found a few times. This chain links TRBV27 with TRBJ2-3, with no clear D. V was clipped by 5 bases and J by 6 bases, with 12 bases between them. The CDR3 spans 13 residues. Germline loops: CDR1 MNHEY, CDR2 SMNVEV (reference sequence). CDR3 in amino acids: CASSQLLTDTQYF. The CDR3 nucleotides are TGTGCCAGCAGTCAACTCCTCACGGATACGCAGTATTTT.

This clonotype appeared many times. V usage is TRBV10-2 and J usage is TRBJ2-7; 10 positions match TRBD1. The CDR3 is made up of 13 amino acids. Germline V gene data show CDR1 as WSHSY and CDR2 as SAAADI. The V segment lost 5 bases and the J segment 6 bases; nucleotides outside the gene matches: 4. The CDR3 is CASSTGTGAEQYF. For the CDR3, the DNA is TGCGCCAGCAGTACCGGGACAGGGGCCGAGCAGTACTTC.